Below, 14 T cell receptor beta chains from the same sample are listed, as sequenced in a study of T cells in Graves' hyperthyroidism and ophthalmopathy (dated by TCRdb to the late 2010s). Libraries were made using multiplex PCR. Sequenced using an Illumina HiSeq 2000. The TCR beta CDR3 regions were amplified from RNA transcripts. For the first round of RT-PCR on the TCR CDR3, the HTBI primer set was used together with the Qiagen OneStep RT-PCR kit. In-frame beta chains were kept once TCRdb had trimmed the public reads at Q25 with fastp and called clones with MiXCR. A single entry per CDR3 protein holds the most common genes and DNA from its merged rows. The sample table lists about 640,000 distinct CDR3 sequences, 20% of them with a count of one. The top ten clonotypes cover 34% of the sample. Sequencing was performed on blood. These receptors all come from a man under 40 with Graves' ophthalmopathy.

V is TRBV20-1 and J is TRBJ2-3, with 8 nucleotides matching TRBD2. The CDR3 consists of 14 residues. V trimming: 1 base; J trimming: 11 bases; junction bases outside the gene matches: 11. Germline assignment: CDR1 DFQATT and CDR2 SNEGSKA (reference sequence). The CDR3 DNA reads as TGCAGTGCTAGAGCCAGCGGGAGTTGGGGTGTGCAGTATTTT. Translation: CSARASGSWGVQYF.

In its sample, this clonotype was seen many times. J is TRBJ2-2 and V is TRBV2; TRBD1 is a possible D gene (6 bases). Trimming pared 6 bases from V and 6 bases from J, leaving 14 bases between. This CDR3 comprises 14 residues. Germline values: CDR1 SNHLY, CDR2 FYNNEI. In DNA, the CDR3 is TGTGCCAGCAGATTGCTCCGGACAGCCGGGGAGCTGTTTTTT. Its translation: CASRLLRTAGELFF.

The chain has TRBV27 and TRBJ1-4; D remains ambiguous. V was pared by 2 bases and J by 8 bases, with 18 bases between. The germline gives CDR1 MNHEY, CDR2 SMNVEV (reference sequence). This CDR3 has 16 residues. The CDR3 bases are TGTGCCAGCAGTTTAACTGGCACCTTGTATGAAGAAAAACTGTTTTTT. Translation: CASSLTGTLYEEKLFF.

This CDR3 is CASSLVTLSETQYF. In DNA form, the CDR3 reads TGTGCCAGCAGCTTAGTAACGCTTTCGGAGACCCAGTACTTC. V is TRBV7-8 and J is TRBJ2-5; D remains unclear. Trimming cost V 1 base and J 5 bases, with 11 bases left between them. Germline-derived CDR1 and CDR2 are SGHVS and FQNEAQ. The CDR3 runs 14 residues.

V usage is TRBV20-1 and J usage is TRBJ2-1, with a possible D match to TRBD2 (6 bases). Germline V CDR1 and CDR2: DFQATT, SNEGSKA (reference sequence). Trimming stripped 0 bases from V and 6 bases from J, with 15 bases between. The CDR3 totals 15 residues. Written as DNA, the CDR3 is TGCAGTGCTAGAGAGGGCGGGGTCGGGTCCAATGAGCAGTTCTTC. This gives the protein CSAREGGVGSNEQFF.

This clonotype was seen many times. V is TRBV7-2 and J is TRBJ2-5, with TRBD1 identical over 7 bases. V gave up 6 bases and J gave up 5 bases; unmatched junction bases: 6. In germline, CDR1 is SGHTA, CDR2 FQGNSA. This CDR3 has 13 residues. This CDR3 is CASRLGTAETQYF. The CDR3 coding sequence is TGTGCCAGCAGACTCGGGACAGCCGAGACCCAGTACTTC.

In this sample, this clonotype turned up many times. This chain connects TRBV6-1 to TRBJ2-7; 7 nucleotides align to TRBD2. The CDR3 runs to 15 residues. V trimming: 2 bases; J trimming: 2 bases; junction bases outside the gene matches: 6. Looked up from germline, CDR1 is MNHNS and CDR2 is SASEGT. CDR3 protein: CASSERSAGPYEQYF. The CDR3 DNA follows: TGTGCCAGCAGTGAACGTTCAGCGGGACCCTACGAGCAGTACTTC.

The chain joins TRBV15 to TRBJ1-3; tentative D call: TRBD1 (6 bases). Germline lookup yields CDR1 LNHNV and CDR2 YYDKDF (reference sequence). Trimming took off 0 bases at V and 1 base at J, with 16 bases between the two ends. This CDR3 contains 18 residues. This chain's CDR3 is CATSRDYLITGSGNTIYF. For the CDR3, the DNA is TGTGCCACCAGCAGAGATTACCTGATTACAGGGTCTGGAAACACCATATATTTT.

Concerning this clonotype: Here the CDR3 omits its conserved ending phenylalanine or tryptophan, so a read error is the likely source. This chain links TRBV7-3 with TRBJ1-6; D is uncertain. The CDR3 has 16 amino acids. Deletions cut 1 base from V and 0 bases from J, with 7 bases between. Germline loops: CDR1 SGHTA, CDR2 FQGTGA. The CDR3 DNA follows: TGTGCCAGCAGCTTAATGGGAAGCTCCTATAATTCACCCCTCCACCTT. Residues: CASSLMGSSYNSPLHL.

V gene TRBV29-1 combines with J gene TRBJ2-5, with D possibly being TRBD1 (6 bases). Germline V gene lookup returns CDR1 SQVTM and CDR2 ANQGSEA. Trimming shortened V by 4 bases and J by 2 bases, and 14 bases separated the two germline ends. The CDR3 runs 14 residues. The DNA for the CDR3 is TGCAGCGTTGTCCAGGGGCTTAATCAAGAGACCCAGTACTTC. It specifies CSVVQGLNQETQYF. The whole variable domain, filled in from reference TRBV29-1 and TRBJ2-5, reads SAVISQKPSRDICQRGTSLTIQCQVDSQVTMMFWYRQQPGQSLTLIATANQGSEATYESGFVIDKFPISRPNLTFSTLTVSNMSPEDSSIYLCSVVQGLNQETQYFGPGTRLLVL.

CDR3 nucleotides: TGTGCCAGTAGTATAGAAACGGAGTGGGAGGGCCGGAACACCGGGGAGCTGTTTTTT. Amino acid sequence: CASSIETEWEGRNTGELFF. The rearrangement links TRBV19 to TRBJ2-2; TRBD2 matches 7 bases. V dropped 0 bases and J dropped 1; count of bases not matched to a gene: 11. Germline CDR1 reads LNHDA; CDR2 reads SQIVND (reference sequence). This CDR3 contains 19 residues.

This chain uses TRBV7-2 with TRBJ1-4; TRBD1 aligns across 10 bases. Per the germline V gene, CDR1 is SGHTA and CDR2 is FQGNSA. This CDR3 contains 16 residues. The V segment lost 0 bases and the J segment 10 bases; nucleotides outside the gene matches: 8. CDR3 bases: TGTGCCAGCAGCTTAGCGGGGACAGGGGCGGCCGGAAAACTGTTTTTT. Amino acids: CASSLAGTGAAGKLFF.

This clonotype was detected once. The rearrangement uses TRBV6-4 and TRBJ1-3; 9 bases align to TRBD1. The CDR3 sequence is 15 residues long. Unmatched junction bases numbered 7, after V lost 6 bases and J lost 4 bases. CDR1 and CDR2 from the germline V gene are MRHNA and SNTAGT. CDR3 nucleotide sequence: TGTGCCAGCAGAGCTAGGACAGGGGACGGAAACACCATATATTTT. It is translated as CASRARTGDGNTIYF.

The chain carries TRBV27 and TRBJ2-1, with D tentatively TRBD1 or TRBD2 (5 bases each). The CDR3 consists of 16 residues. The germline gives CDR1 MNHEY, CDR2 SMNVEV (reference sequence). V was pared by 3 bases and J by 8 bases, with 20 bases between. CDR3: CASSFSSSRVGDEQFF. The DNA of the CDR3 is TGTGCCAGCAGTTTCTCCTCTAGCCGGGTAGGGGATGAGCAGTTCTTC.